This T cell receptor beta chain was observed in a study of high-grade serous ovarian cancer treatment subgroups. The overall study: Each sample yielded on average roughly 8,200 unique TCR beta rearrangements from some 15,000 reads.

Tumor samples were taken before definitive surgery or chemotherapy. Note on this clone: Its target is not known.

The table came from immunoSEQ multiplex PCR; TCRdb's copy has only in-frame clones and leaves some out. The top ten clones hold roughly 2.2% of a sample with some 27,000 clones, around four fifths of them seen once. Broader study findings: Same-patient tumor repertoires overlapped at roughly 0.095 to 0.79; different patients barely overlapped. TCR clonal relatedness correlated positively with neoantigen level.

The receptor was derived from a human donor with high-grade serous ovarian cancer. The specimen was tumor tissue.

This CDR3 is CASSSVSGSTGELFF. The DNA for the CDR3 is TGCGCCAGCAGCTCAGTATCAGGATCCACCGGGGAGCTGTTTTTT. V and J are TRBV5-1 and TRBJ2-2, with D hard to call. The CDR3 has 15 amino acids. Per the germline V gene, CDR1 is SGHRS and CDR2 is YFSETQ. V shed 3 bases and J shed 4 bases, with 13 bases lying between them.